Below, 27 T cell receptor beta chains from the same sample are listed, as sequenced in a study of cytomegalovirus exposure and HLA in healthy donors (TCRdb year 2017). The library was produced with the immunoSEQ multiplex PCR assay. A mixture of 60 forward primers for TCR Vbeta segments and 13 reverse primers for TCR Jbeta segments was used in the multiplex PCR. TCRdb obtained this table from immuneACCESS and retained in-frame rearrangements with V and J assigned. These tables miss some clones; where compared with another copy, unresolved V genes account for less than half of the shortfall, and the remainder is unexplained. The table for this sample lists tens of thousands of clones; under 85% of them were counted only once. 5.4% of the sample goes to the ten largest clones. Material: PBMCs. The source of these receptors is a man aged 45-65 years in good health and CMV-seronegative.

J is TRBJ1-4 and V is TRBV2, with TRBD1 as a possible D gene (6 bases). The V and J ends lost 0 bases and 8 bases respectively, with 13 bases between them. Germline CDR1 and CDR2: SNHLY and FYNNEI. This CDR3 is built from 15 residues. Here the CDR3 DNA reads TGTGCCAGCAGTGAAGCGCCGGGACACGGCGAAAAACTGTTTTTT. This codes for CASSEAPGHGEKLFF.

This clone was observed a single time. The genes are TRBV6-5 and TRBJ2-7; 10 nucleotides line up with TRBD2. CDR1 MNHEY and CDR2 SVGAGI come from the germline V gene. The CDR3 covers 14 residues. J lost 3 bases, V lost 6 bases, and 5 bases had no gene match. The chain's CDR3 is CASRAGTSVYEQYF. CDR3 DNA sequence: TGTGCCAGCAGGGCCGGGACTAGCGTCTACGAGCAGTACTTC.

V usage is TRBV6-5 and J usage is TRBJ1-3; tentatively, D is TRBD1 (6 bases). The CDR3 is 14 residues long. CDR1 is MNHEY and CDR2 is SVGAGI in the germline V gene. Trimming shortened V by 0 bases and J by 4 bases, and 7 bases separated the two germline ends. CDR3 in DNA: TGTGCCAGCAGTTACTCGGGGACAGGAAACACCATATATTTT. Protein product: CASSYSGTGNTIYF.

On this clone: The junction does not match germline at one end; this may be a read error. The chain is built from TRBV9 and TRBJ2-2, with TRBD2 matching over 10 bases. The CDR3 loop spans 15 amino acids. Germline CDR1 reads SGDLS; CDR2 reads YYNGEE. The CDR3: CASRVAGGNTGELFF. The CDR3 DNA follows: TGTGCCAGCAGGGTAGCGGGGGGAAACACCGGGGAGCTGTTTTTT. Looking up the rest from reference TRBV9 and TRBJ2-2 gives the full variable domain: DSGVTQTPKHLITATGQRVTLRCSPRSGDLSVYWYQQSLDQGLQFLIQYYNGEERAKGNILERFSAQQFPDLHSELNLSSLELGDSALYFCASRVAGGNTGELFFGEGSRLTVL.

Only a few counts were recorded for this clone. The genes are TRBV9 and TRBJ2-2; possibly TRBD1 for D (5 bases). V lost 0 bases to trimming and J lost 6 bases, with 6 bases between them. Germline V gives CDR1 SGDLS, CDR2 YYNGEE. The CDR3 loop spans 13 amino acids. CDR3 coding DNA: TGTGCCAGCAGCGTAGTAGGGGCCGGGGAGCTGTTTTTT. Amino acid sequence: CASSVVGAGELFF. The full variable domain, rest sourced from reference TRBV9 and TRBJ2-2, is DSGVTQTPKHLITATGQRVTLRCSPRSGDLSVYWYQQSLDQGLQFLIQYYNGEERAKGNILERFSAQQFPDLHSELNLSSLELGDSALYFCASSVVGAGELFFGEGSRLTVL.

The V gene is TRBV30, the J gene TRBJ1-5, with 7 nucleotides matching TRBD1. The J segment lost 3 bases and the V segment lost 3 bases, leaving 8 bases of the junction unmatched. CDR3 length equals 15 residues. Looked up from germline, CDR1 is GTSNPN and CDR2 is SVGIG (reference sequence). CDR3 in amino acids: CAWRVQGTLNQPQHF. The CDR3 nucleotides read TGTGCCTGGAGGGTACAGGGGACGCTCAATCAGCCCCAGCATTTT.

The chain combines TRBV27 with TRBJ2-5, with 7 positions matching TRBD2. The CDR3 is 15 residues long. V dropped 4 bases and J dropped 4; count of bases not matched to a gene: 9. CDR1 MNHEY and CDR2 SMNVEV come from the germline V gene (reference sequence). The CDR3: CASSSSGVGRETQYF. The CDR3 DNA follows: TGTGCCAGCAGTTCCAGCGGGGTGGGGCGAGAGACCCAGTACTTC.

The V call is TRBV7-2, the J call TRBJ1-5, with a weak D call TRBD1 (5 bases). This CDR3 comprises 15 residues. Germline lookup yields CDR1 SGHTA and CDR2 FQGNSA. V shed 1 base and J shed 3 bases, with 10 bases lying between them. The CDR3 is CASSLGRANNQPQHF. CDR3 sequence (DNA): TGTGCCAGCAGCTTAGGCAGGGCAAACAATCAGCCCCAGCATTTT.

This clone was seen a few times. The chain combines TRBV6-5 with TRBJ1-5; no definite D call. V was shortened by 2 bases and J by 7 bases, with 12 bases between the two germline ends. The germline CDR1 and CDR2 sequences are MNHEY and SVGAGI. CDR3 length equals 14 residues. In nucleotides, the CDR3 is TGTGCCAGCAGTTACGGGTCGGGAATCCAGCCCCAGCATTTT. Translating gives CASSYGSGIQPQHF.

The chain has TRBV9 and TRBJ2-2; 7 bases match TRBD1. The junction had 7 bases not matched to a gene; V was cut back by 5 bases and J by 3 bases. Looked up from germline, CDR1 is SGDLS and CDR2 is YYNGEE. This CDR3 is built from 15 residues. DNA of the CDR3: TGTGCCAGCAGGTGGTCCCAGGGGGACACCGGGGAGCTGTTTTTT. Encoded protein: CASRWSQGDTGELFF.

This clone has a single count. V and J are TRBV6-1 and TRBJ1-3, with D maybe TRBD1 (5 bases). This CDR3 spans 14 amino acids. The germline CDR1 and CDR2 sequences are MNHNS and SASEGT. Trimming stripped 6 bases from V and 7 bases from J, with 16 bases between. The CDR3 nucleotides are TGTGCCAGCAGCGATGGGGGGAGGAGGAACACCATATATTTT. Protein: CASSDGGRRNTIYF.

V usage is TRBV18 and J usage is TRBJ2-1; a possible D gene is TRBD1 (5 bases). V dropped 7 bases and J dropped 7 bases, with 8 bases sitting between them. This CDR3 contains 11 residues. Germline CDR1 reads KGHSH; CDR2 reads LQKENI. Written as DNA, the CDR3 is TGTGCCAGCTGGGGCGGTAATGAGCAGTTCTTC. The encoded protein is CASWGGNEQFF.

The rearrangement uses TRBV15 and TRBJ1-2; TRBD1 might be the D (6 bases). The CDR3 has 15 amino acids. The V gene lost 1 base and the J gene lost 6 bases, with 15 bases spanning the gap. CDR1 and CDR2 (germline): LNHNV, YYDKDF (reference sequence). The CDR3 nucleotides are TGTGCCACCAGCAGAGGTGGGGGCGGCCGGGATGGCTACACCTTC. As protein: CATSRGGGGRDGYTF.

This chain connects TRBV28 to TRBJ2-7, with D possibly TRBD1 on 5 matching bases. This CDR3 comprises 16 residues. With 5 bases removed from V and 0 bases from J, the gap between germline ends came to 17 bases. CDR1 is MDHEN and CDR2 is SYDVKM in the germline V gene. The CDR3 here is CASSTHRRPTSYEQYF. The CDR3 DNA sequence: TGTGCCAGCAGTACTCACAGGAGACCCACCTCCTACGAGCAGTACTTC.

This chain connects TRBV7-9 to TRBJ2-3; TRBD2 matches at 9 bases. J gave up 1 base and V 5 bases, and 7 bases lay outside the gene matches. The CDR3 contains 16 residues. Looked up from germline, CDR1 is SEHNR and CDR2 is FQNEAQ (reference sequence). CDR3 residues: CASSPPRTSGTDTQYF. DNA for the CDR3: TGTGCCAGCAGCCCCCCGAGGACTAGCGGCACAGATACGCAGTATTTT.

This chain connects TRBV13 to TRBJ1-1; D remains unclear. CDR3 length equals 18 residues. In germline, CDR1 is PRHDT, CDR2 FYEKMQ (reference sequence). The V end was cut by 6 bases, the J end by 0 bases, with 23 bases between. The chain's CDR3 is CASSFLWELPDLNTEAFF. In nucleotides, the CDR3 is TGTGCCAGCAGTTTCCTCTGGGAGTTGCCGGACTTGAACACTGAAGCTTTCTTT. Looking up the rest from reference TRBV13 and TRBJ1-1 gives the full variable domain: AAGVIQSPRHLIKEKRETATLKCYPIPRHDTVYWYQQGPGQDPQFLISFYEKMQSDKGSIPDRFSAQQFSDYHSELNMSSLELGDSALYFCASSFLWELPDLNTEAFFGQGTRLTVV.

The chain employs TRBV19 and TRBJ2-2; possible D gene TRBD1, 6 bases. Germline loops: CDR1 LNHDA, CDR2 SQIVND (reference sequence). The CDR3 length is 15 residues. Deletions cut 7 bases from V and 4 bases from J, with 16 bases between. For the CDR3, the DNA is TGTGCCAGTATTGGCTTCAGGGGACCCACCGGGGAGCTGTTTTTT. Protein: CASIGFRGPTGELFF. The full variable domain, completed using reference TRBV19 and TRBJ2-2, is DGGITQSPKYLFRKEGQNVTLSCEQNLNHDAMYWYRQDPGQGLRLIYYSQIVNDFQKGDIAEGYSVSREKKESFPLTVTSAQKNPTAFYLCASIGFRGPTGELFFGEGSRLTVL.

This chain uses TRBV6-5 with TRBJ2-3, with D perhaps TRBD2 (5 bases). V was clipped by 3 bases and J by 4 bases, with 11 bases between them. Germline V gene data show CDR1 as MNHEY and CDR2 as SVGAGI. This CDR3 is 14 amino acids long. The chain's CDR3 is CASSYGSSADTQYF. CDR3 coding DNA: TGTGCCAGCAGTTATGGGAGTAGCGCAGATACGCAGTATTTT.

About this clone itself: The sample holds other DNA sequences that translate to the same CDR3. The chain couples TRBV6-5 to TRBJ1-3; D gene uncertain. Germline V gene data show CDR1 as MNHEY and CDR2 as SVGAGI. This CDR3 contains 16 residues. V gave up 0 bases and J gave up 0 bases, with 9 bases separating them. CDR3 coding DNA: TGTGCCAGCAGTTACTCGAGGGTTAGCTCTGGAAACACCATATATTTT. It is translated as CASSYSRVSSGNTIYF.

The chain links TRBV2 to TRBJ1-2; TRBD1 matches 9 bases. Unmatched junction bases numbered 1, after V lost 5 bases and J lost 3 bases. CDR1 is SNHLY, CDR2 FYNNEI, per germline. This CDR3 is 13 amino acids long. The chain's CDR3 is CASSRTGDYGYTF. In DNA, the CDR3 is TGTGCCAGCAGTCGGACAGGGGACTATGGCTACACCTTC.

J is TRBJ2-1 and V is TRBV9; 9 nucleotides match TRBD2. The CDR3 is 18 residues long. With V trimmed by 0 bases and J by 4 bases, 11 bases remained unmatched. Germline V CDR1 and CDR2: SGDLS, YYNGEE. CDR3 sequence reads: CASSVDSTSGLLYNEQFF. CDR3 DNA: TGTGCCAGCAGCGTAGATAGCACTAGCGGGCTTCTTTACAATGAGCAGTTCTTC.

The rearrangement links TRBV7-6 to TRBJ2-2; D possibly corresponds to TRBD2 (5 bases). This CDR3 is 16 amino acids long. The V gene lost 1 base and the J gene lost 0 bases, with 9 bases spanning the gap. Looked up from germline, CDR1 is SGHVS and CDR2 is FNYEAQ. The DNA of the CDR3 is TGTGCCAGCAGCTTAGTGGCTAGCCCGAACACCGGGGAGCTGTTTTTT. It specifies CASSLVASPNTGELFF.

This clone turned up a few times. The rearrangement links TRBV7-9 to TRBJ1-2; TRBD1 is a possible D gene (5 bases). The V gene lost 9 bases and the J gene lost 7 bases, with 27 bases spanning the gap. The germline gives CDR1 SEHNR, CDR2 FQNEAQ (reference sequence). This CDR3 contains 16 residues. CDR3 residues: CASASTGRGTYRGYTF. CDR3 sequence (DNA): TGTGCCAGTGCTTCCACGGGGCGGGGTACCTATCGTGGCTACACCTTC.

CDR3 residues: CASSIQTGGGDEQYF. The CDR3 bases are TGTGCCAGCAGTATTCAAACGGGGGGAGGCGACGAGCAGTACTTC. The chain joins TRBV27 to TRBJ2-7; 7 bases are shared with TRBD2. Unmatched junction bases numbered 12, after V lost 5 bases and J lost 5 bases. Germline lookup yields CDR1 MNHEY and CDR2 SMNVEV (reference sequence). CDR3 length: 15 amino acids.

This chain joins TRBV27 and TRBJ2-5; weak D call: TRBD1 (6 bases). With the DNA end fitting TRBJ2-7 better, the J assignment may be wrong. This CDR3 region has 14 residues. CDR1 is MNHEY and CDR2 is SMNVEV in the germline V gene (reference sequence). CDR3 DNA sequence: TGTGCCAGCAGTTTATATGGCAGGGGATACGAGCAGTACTTC. This codes for CASSLYGRGYEQYF.

The genes are TRBV7-9 and TRBJ2-3, with a possible D match to TRBD1 (7 bases). The V and J ends lost 5 bases and 6 bases respectively, with 24 bases between them. This CDR3 comprises 17 residues. Germline V gives CDR1 SEHNR, CDR2 FQNEAQ (reference sequence). The CDR3 region is CASSHIPGGRSPDTQYF. The DNA of the CDR3 is TGTGCCAGCAGCCACATCCCAGGGGGGCGGTCTCCCGATACGCAGTATTTT.

This clone was detected only a few times. The chain recombines TRBV7-9 with TRBJ2-5, with D possibly matching TRBD2 (7 bases). V lost 0 bases and J lost 2, with 16 bases in between. In germline, CDR1 is SEHNR, CDR2 FQNEAQ (reference sequence). The CDR3 has 17 amino acids. CDR3: CASSLAGGRPTQETQYF. The DNA of the CDR3 is TGTGCCAGCAGCTTAGCGGGGGGGCGTCCGACTCAAGAGACCCAGTACTTC.